This entry lists 28 T cell receptor beta chains sequenced from one sample in a study of graft-versus-host responses after intestinal transplantation. These receptors lack a known antigen. The data were produced by immunoSEQ multiplex PCR, yet TCRdb's version contains in-frame clones alone and is incomplete. In the table there are 99,000 or so clones, roughly 90% of which are singletons. The input for sequencing was unstimulated CD8+ T cells sorted from spleen or lymph node cells, taken before transplant. The receptors originated from a human donor who was the organ donor for an intestinal transplant.

In DNA, the CDR3 is TGTGCCAGCAGCCGCCAGGGACAGCCAAGCACTGAAGCTTTCTTT. It encodes CASSRQGQPSTEAFF. V is TRBV7-3 and J is TRBJ1-1; 7 bases match TRBD1. Germline CDR1 SGHTA, CDR2 FQGTGA. CDR3 length: 15 residues. V was clipped by 5 bases and J by 4 bases; unmatched bases: 10.

V and J are TRBV27 and TRBJ1-2; tentatively, D is TRBD1 (5 bases). The CDR3 length is 15 residues. From germline, CDR1 is MNHEY and CDR2 SMNVEV (reference sequence). Trimming removed 6 bases at V and 4 bases at J, with 18 bases between. DNA of the CDR3: TGTGCCAGCAGCCACGGGACTGGTCGGGGCTATGGCTACACCTTC. Translated, it gives CASSHGTGRGYGYTF.

The CDR3 loop is CASSPSTDTQYF. Here the CDR3 DNA reads TGTGCCAGCAGCCCGTCCACAGATACGCAGTATTTT. J is TRBJ2-3 and V is TRBV11-2; D gene ambiguous. The V and J ends lost 5 bases and 2 bases respectively, with 5 bases between them. Per the germline V gene, CDR1 is SGHAT and CDR2 is FQNNGV. The CDR3 is 12 amino acids.

V usage is TRBV7-8 and J usage is TRBJ1-3; 7 nucleotides align to TRBD1. Trimming took 8 bases from V and 0 from J; bases not matched to a gene: 10. CDR3 length equals 16 residues. In germline, CDR1 is SGHVS, CDR2 FQNEAQ. The CDR3 DNA follows: TGTGCCAGCGGCCCAGGTCGGGACAGCTCTGGAAACACCATATATTTT. This codes for CASGPGRDSSGNTIYF.

V is TRBV27 and J is TRBJ1-2; D might be TRBD1 (6 bases). This CDR3 is 14 amino acids long. Trimming took 6 bases from V and 4 from J, leaving 15 bases between them. Germline-derived CDR1 and CDR2 are MNHEY and SMNVEV (reference sequence). CDR3 sequence (DNA): TGTGCCAGCAGGACAGGTCCGGACTTCTATGGCTACACCTTC. Protein product: CASRTGPDFYGYTF.

For the CDR3, the DNA is TGTGCCTGGAGTGACGGGGGTTGGGGCTCTCGGGACTACAATGAGCAGTTCTTC. It translates to CAWSDGGWGSRDYNEQFF. The chain couples TRBV30 to TRBJ2-1, with D perhaps TRBD2 (6 bases). The V gene lost 1 base and the J gene lost 3 bases, with 22 bases spanning the gap. This CDR3 is 18 amino acids long. Per germline, CDR1 GTSNPN and CDR2 SVGIG (reference sequence).

V gene TRBV7-6 combines with J gene TRBJ2-5, with D unclear. This CDR3 spans 15 amino acids. The germline gives CDR1 SGHVS, CDR2 FNYEAQ. V was trimmed by 2 bases and J by 1 base, leaving 11 bases between them. The CDR3 DNA reads as TGTGCCAGCAGCTTAATAGAGAATTCCCAAGAGACCCAGTACTTC. This codes for CASSLIENSQETQYF.

V and J are TRBV6-5 and TRBJ1-4; D may be TRBD1 (5 bases). Deletions cut 7 bases from V and 2 bases from J, with 11 bases between. The CDR3 is 14 amino acids. CDR1 and CDR2 (germline): MNHEY, SVGAGI. CDR3 sequence: CASTGGGTNEKLFF. In DNA, the CDR3 is TGTGCCAGCACCGGGGGGGGGACTAATGAAAAACTGTTTTTT.

V and J are TRBV28 and TRBJ2-3; 9 bases are shared with TRBD2. Looked up from germline, CDR1 is MDHEN and CDR2 is SYDVKM. The CDR3 covers 17 residues. Trimming at V came to 3 bases and at J to 5 bases, leaving 12 bases not matched to a gene. Here the CDR3 reads CASSLEPAGGRKDTQYF. CDR3 in DNA: TGTGCCAGCAGTTTGGAACCAGCGGGGGGTCGTAAAGATACGCAGTATTTT.

This clone was seen only a few times. The chain recombines TRBV30 with TRBJ1-1, with D perhaps matching TRBD1 (6 bases). V was pared by 5 bases and J by 4 bases, with 11 bases between. CDR1 GTSNPN and CDR2 SVGIG come from the germline V gene (reference sequence). CDR3 length: 12 amino acids. The CDR3 nucleotides read TGTGCCTGGGAAACAGGGTCCACTGAAGCTTTCTTT. It codes for CAWETGSTEAFF.

J is TRBJ1-2 and V is TRBV29-1; a possible D gene is TRBD1 (6 bases). The CDR3 is 14 amino acids. CDR1 and CDR2 (germline): SQVTM, ANQGSEA. The V end was cut by 1 base, the J end by 7 bases, with 16 bases between. The CDR3 DNA sequence: TGCAGCGTTGAAGTCGAGTGGGGGCGGAGTGGCTACACCTTC. It is translated as CSVEVEWGRSGYTF.

The chain employs TRBV28 and TRBJ2-7; D not resolved. The germline gives CDR1 MDHEN, CDR2 SYDVKM. The CDR3 loop spans 15 amino acids. V shed 6 bases and J shed 4 bases, with 19 bases lying between them. The CDR3 DNA is TGTGCCAGCAGGGCCCACGACAAACCCCCTTACGAGCAGTACTTC. Protein product: CASRAHDKPPYEQYF.

CDR3 protein: CASSQPGRGYNEQFF. In DNA, the CDR3 is TGCGCCAGCAGCCAGCCGGGTCGGGGGTACAATGAGCAGTTCTTC. The rearrangement uses TRBV4-1 and TRBJ2-1; possibly TRBD2 for D (6 bases). The CDR3 sequence is 15 residues long. Germline loops: CDR1 MGHRA, CDR2 YSYEKL. The V end lost 3 bases, the J end lost 4 bases, and 13 bases lay between the germline ends.

The chain employs TRBV7-2 and TRBJ2-3, with D possibly TRBD2 on 5 matching bases. V lost 2 bases to trimming and J lost 1 base, with 13 bases between them. The CDR3 covers 16 residues. Looked up from germline, CDR1 is SGHTA and CDR2 is FQGNSA. The CDR3 reads CASSLTEEPGTDTQYF. As DNA, the CDR3 is TGTGCCAGCAGCTTAACGGAGGAGCCCGGCACAGATACGCAGTATTTT.

The rearrangement links TRBV28 to TRBJ2-1; D perhaps matches TRBD2 (7 bases). Trimming stripped 4 bases from V and 7 bases from J, with 17 bases between. In germline, CDR1 is MDHEN, CDR2 SYDVKM. This CDR3 region has 15 residues. This CDR3 reads CASSSSGTSWNEQFF. The CDR3 DNA is TGTGCCAGCAGTTCAAGCGGGACATCTTGGAATGAGCAGTTCTTC.

This clone was recorded once. This chain links TRBV7-5 with TRBJ2-7; TRBD1 was called by the table and not checked on the DNA. TRBV7-5 represents a pseudogene. CDR3 length equals 15 residues. The CDR3 loop reads CARSLGRDRDYEQYF. CDR3 coding DNA: TGTGCCAGAAGCTTAGGAAGGGACAGGGACTACGAGCAGTACTTC.

The V gene is TRBV13, the J gene TRBJ1-2; no firm D call. Germline CDR1 PRHDT, CDR2 FYEKMQ (reference sequence). The CDR3 has 13 residues. V shed 6 bases and J shed 3 bases, with 11 bases lying between them. The CDR3 protein is CASSSRLDYGYTF. CDR3 sequence (DNA): TGTGCCAGCAGTTCACGGTTGGACTATGGCTACACCTTC.

The genes are TRBV5-6 and TRBJ2-3, with a weak D call TRBD2 (6 bases). Trimming cost V 6 bases and J 6 bases, with 20 bases left between them. The CDR3 has 15 amino acids. In germline, CDR1 is SGHDT, CDR2 YYEEEE. CDR3 loop: CASTPGLKTGDTQYF. Written as DNA, the CDR3 is TGTGCCAGCACCCCGGGACTCAAAACCGGGGATACGCAGTATTTT.

This chain connects TRBV27 to TRBJ1-1; D gene uncertain. This CDR3 has 15 residues. Germline CDR1 reads MNHEY; CDR2 reads SMNVEV (reference sequence). Trimming left V 6 bases short and J 0 bases short, with 14 bases between. The CDR3 here is CASSDSIAMNTEAFF. As DNA, the CDR3 is TGTGCCAGCAGCGATTCGATAGCAATGAACACTGAAGCTTTCTTT.

CDR3 region: CASRANTEAFF. The CDR3 nucleotides read TGCGCCAGCAGGGCGAACACTGAAGCTTTCTTT. The chain uses TRBV5-1 and TRBJ1-1; no clear D. Trimming removed 5 bases at V and 1 base at J, with 3 bases between. The CDR3 is 11 amino acids. CDR1 and CDR2 from the germline V gene are SGHRS and YFSETQ. Full variable domain (outside the CDR3, taken from reference TRBV5-1 and TRBJ1-1): KAGVTQTPRYLIKTRGQQVTLSCSPISGHRSVSWYQQTPGQGLQFLFEYFSETQRNKGNFPGRFSGRQFSNSRSEMNVSTLELGDSALYLCASRANTEAFFGQGTRLTVV.

The chain links TRBV28 to TRBJ2-3, with D hard to call. Per germline, CDR1 MDHEN and CDR2 SYDVKM. The CDR3 consists of 13 residues. The V end was cut by 3 bases, the J end by 3 bases, with 7 bases between. The CDR3 loop reads CASSFRITDTQYF. CDR3 DNA sequence: TGTGCCAGCAGTTTCAGGATTACAGATACGCAGTATTTT.

The V and J genes are TRBV15 and TRBJ1-1, with D perhaps TRBD1 (5 bases). V lost 6 bases and J lost 0, with 8 bases in between. Germline V lookup: CDR1 LNHNV, CDR2 YYDKDF (reference sequence). CDR3 length: 13 residues. The CDR3 DNA sequence: TGTGCCACCAGTGGGGCAATGAACACTGAAGCTTTCTTT. It yields the protein CATSGAMNTEAFF.

The genes are TRBV19 and TRBJ1-1; D call uncertain. V was shortened by 9 bases and J by 3 bases, with 11 bases between the two germline ends. The CDR3 loop spans 12 amino acids. Germline V CDR1 and CDR2: LNHDA, SQIVND (reference sequence). CDR3 residues: CARPGVHTEAFF. The DNA of the CDR3 is TGTGCCAGACCCGGGGTTCACACTGAAGCTTTCTTT.

The rearrangement joins TRBV19 to TRBJ1-2, with D uncertain. V was shortened by 1 base and J by 5 bases, with 14 bases between the two germline ends. Germline values: CDR1 LNHDA, CDR2 SQIVND (reference sequence). CDR3 length: 15 amino acids. CDR3 sequence: CASSIAVTVPYGYTF. The CDR3 DNA reads as TGTGCCAGTAGTATAGCCGTTACAGTTCCGTATGGCTACACCTTC.

The chain joins TRBV29-1 to TRBJ1-4, with a weak D call TRBD1 (5 bases). Per the germline V gene, CDR1 is SQVTM and CDR2 is ANQGSEA. This CDR3 is built from 17 residues. Trimming stripped 0 bases from V and 7 bases from J, with 21 bases between. This chain's CDR3 is CSVEDRGISNLGEKLFF. In DNA form, the CDR3 reads TGCAGCGTTGAAGATCGGGGGATTTCGAACCTGGGTGAAAAACTGTTTTTT.

The chain recombines TRBV13 with TRBJ2-7, with 7 bases that match TRBD2. V was pared by 3 bases and J by 1 base, with 3 bases of the junction left unmatched. Germline values: CDR1 PRHDT, CDR2 FYEKMQ (reference sequence). The CDR3 loop spans 14 amino acids. This CDR3 is CASSFRTRSYEQYF. CDR3 nucleotides: TGTGCCAGCAGCTTTCGGACTAGGTCCTACGAGCAGTACTTC.

This clone was recorded only once. The chain employs TRBV14 and TRBJ1-2, with D perhaps TRBD1 (6 bases). CDR1 is SGHDN, CDR2 FVKESK, per germline. The CDR3 is 15 amino acids. V lost 1 base to trimming and J lost 5 bases, with 14 bases between them. The CDR3, as DNA: TGTGCCAGCAGCCAAGGACAGGTTACCCTTTATGGCTACACCTTC. Protein: CASSQGQVTLYGYTF.

This chain joins TRBV18 and TRBJ1-5, with D maybe TRBD1 (5 bases). The V end was cut by 2 bases, the J end by 2 bases, with 10 bases between. This CDR3 contains 15 residues. In germline, CDR1 is KGHSH, CDR2 LQKENI. CDR3 in amino acids: CASSPGRDRNQPQHF. The CDR3 DNA reads as TGTGCCAGCTCACCAGGGAGGGACCGCAATCAGCCCCAGCATTTT.